The 4 T cell receptor beta chains below come from one sample, sequenced in a study of blood T cell dynamics during melanoma immunotherapy. TCRdb's copy holds only in-frame clones and misses some; the assay was immunoSEQ multiplex PCR. The sample comprises over 15,000 clones, roughly four fifths of which are singletons, and roughly 7.5% rests with the top ten. Time point of the sample: pre-treatment baseline. The input for sequencing was blood, taken from a patient treated with checkpoint blockade. These receptors were obtained from a human donor with melanoma.

Comments on this clone: Sequence at one end of the junction differs from germline and may be a read error. This sequence joins TRBV9 and TRBJ2-5; no firm D call. CDR3 length: 11 amino acids. Germline loops: CDR1 SGDLS, CDR2 YYNGEE. The CDR3 here is CASRRKETQYF. The CDR3 region has the DNA TGTGCAAGCAGGAGAAAAGAGACCCAGTACTTC.

The gene calls are TRBV2 and TRBJ2-7; D gene uncertain. This CDR3 has 11 amino acids. Germline assignment: CDR1 SNHLY and CDR2 FYNNEI. The V and J ends lost 3 bases and 5 bases respectively, with 5 bases between them. CDR3 amino acids: CASSDSNEQYF. The CDR3 DNA reads as TGTGCCAGCAGTGATTCGAACGAGCAGTACTTC.

The chain employs TRBV6-5 and TRBJ2-1; 7 positions agree with TRBD2. The germline V gene has CDR1 MNHEY and CDR2 SVGAGI. Unmatched junction bases numbered 6, after V lost 6 bases and J lost 7 bases. This CDR3 is built from 13 residues. The CDR3 bases are TGTGCCAGCAGGAGACTAGCTGGGAATGAGCAGTTCTTC. Protein: CASRRLAGNEQFF.

V and J are TRBV18 and TRBJ2-3; the match to TRBD2 covers 8 bases. The V segment lost 3 bases and the J segment 0 bases; nucleotides outside the gene matches: 8. This CDR3 region has 17 residues. Germline V gene lookup returns CDR1 KGHSH and CDR2 LQKENI. The CDR3 DNA is TGTGCCAGCTCACCGGTACGGACTAGCTATAGCACAGATACGCAGTATTTT. Amino acids: CASSPVRTSYSTDTQYF.